These 15 T cell receptor beta chains share one sample of origin, sequenced in a study of OX40 agonist ivuxolimab in advanced cancers. Libraries were prepared through the immunoSEQ multiplex PCR assay. This is the immuneACCESS table as TCRdb keeps it, with only in-frame sequences that have V and J called. A part of the clones is gone; compared with another copy, unresolved V genes explain less than half, and the rest is unexplained. This sample gives 75,000 to 95,000 clones in total; approximately 90% of them show up just once. The ten largest clones represent approximately 10% of the sample. Sequences were derived from CD4+ or CD8+ T cells sorted from blood, sampled in a trial of the OX40 agonist ivuxolimab. The receptor source for this set is an adult with an advanced solid tumor such as melanoma, head and neck, liver or kidney cancer.

The chain combines TRBV6-6 with TRBJ2-5; 8 positions match TRBD1. V shed 6 bases and J 2 bases; nucleotides not matched to a gene: 11. The CDR3 runs 16 residues. Germline-derived CDR1 and CDR2 are MNHNY and SVGAGI (reference sequence). In DNA form, the CDR3 reads TGTGCCAGCAGCCAGGGGGCTAATTGGGGACAAGAGACCCAGTACTTC. This sequence encodes CASSQGANWGQETQYF.

The rearrangement uses TRBV5-1 and TRBJ1-1; no reliable D call. The CDR3 consists of 12 residues. From germline, CDR1 is SGHRS and CDR2 YFSETQ. V lost 0 bases and J 6 bases, leaving 6 bases between the germline ends. CDR3 in DNA: TGCGCCAGCAGCTTGGGCGGGCCTGAAGCTTTCTTT. This encodes CASSLGGPEAFF.

CDR3 protein: CASSAQGVYEQYF. In nucleotides, the CDR3 is TGTGCCAGTAGTGCACAGGGGGTCTACGAGCAGTACTTC. The genes are TRBV19 and TRBJ2-7; TRBD1 aligns across 8 bases. After removal of 5 bases from V and 3 bases from J, the junction contained 3 bases not matched to a gene. The CDR3 is 13 amino acids. CDR1 and CDR2 from the germline V gene are LNHDA and SQIVND (reference sequence).

The chain couples TRBV14 to TRBJ2-6; 9 nucleotides match TRBD1. The CDR3 contains 17 residues. Germline V gene sequence: CDR1 SGHDN, CDR2 FVKESK. The V and J ends lost 3 bases and 7 bases, in that order; junction bases with no gene match: 10. Written as DNA, the CDR3 is TGTGCCAGCAGCCATCTCGGACAGGGGAATTTAGCCAACGTCCTGACTTTC. Its protein is CASSHLGQGNLANVLTF.

The chain is built from TRBV27 and TRBJ1-5; D remains unclear. CDR1 MNHEY and CDR2 SMNVEV come from the germline V gene (reference sequence). V dropped 3 bases and J dropped 7 bases, with 7 bases sitting between them. This CDR3 has 12 residues. The chain's CDR3 is CASSLGGQPQHF. The CDR3 nucleotides read TGTGCCAGCAGTTTGGGAGGGCAGCCCCAGCATTTT.

V is TRBV7-8 and J is TRBJ2-3; D is undetermined. CDR1 is SGHVS, CDR2 FQNEAQ, per germline. The CDR3 is 13 residues long. V lost 5 bases to trimming and J lost 4 bases, with 10 bases between them. The CDR3 protein is CASSGSLADTQYF. The CDR3 DNA sequence: TGTGCCAGCAGCGGTAGCTTGGCAGATACGCAGTATTTT.

The chain is built from TRBV25-1 and TRBJ1-6; D unclear. V dropped 7 bases and J dropped 6 bases, with 10 bases sitting between them. The CDR3 spans 13 residues. Germline-derived CDR1 and CDR2 are MGHDK and SYGVNS. The chain's CDR3 is CASNWGGNSPLHF. The CDR3 DNA reads TGTGCCAGCAATTGGGGAGGTAATTCACCCCTCCACTTT. Based on the CDR3 plus reference TRBV25-1 and TRBJ1-6, the full variable domain is EADIYQTPRYLVIGTGKKITLECSQTMGHDKMYWYQQDPGMELHLIHYSYGVNSTEKGDLSSESTVSRIRTEHFPLTLESARPSHTSQYLCASNWGGNSPLHFGNGTRLTVT.

V usage is TRBV19 and J usage is TRBJ2-7, with 9 bases that match TRBD1. From germline, CDR1 is LNHDA and CDR2 SQIVND (reference sequence). V lost 6 bases to trimming and J lost 2 bases; unmatched junction nucleotides: 14. The CDR3 contains 17 residues. The CDR3 DNA sequence: TGTGCCAGTAGCCACCGGGACAGGGAGAAGGGGGCCTACGAGCAGTACTTC. As protein: CASSHRDREKGAYEQYF.

V usage is TRBV6-6 and J usage is TRBJ2-1; D gene ambiguous. The CDR3 consists of 16 residues. Germline CDR1 and CDR2: MNHNY and SVGAGI (reference sequence). V lost 0 bases and J lost 3, with 12 bases in between. CDR3 DNA sequence: TGTGCCAGCAGTTACTCGGCGGAAATAAGCTACAATGAGCAGTTCTTC. It translates to CASSYSAEISYNEQFF.

The genes are TRBV5-4 and TRBJ2-5; possibly TRBD1 or TRBD2 for D (5 bases each). Deletions cut 0 bases from V and 1 base from J, with 10 bases between. The germline gives CDR1 SGHNT, CDR2 YYREEE (reference sequence). CDR3 length: 15 amino acids. The CDR3 DNA reads TGTGCCAGCAGCTTGGGGGGCGAGGGCCAAGAGACCCAGTACTTC. This gives the protein CASSLGGEGQETQYF.

V gene TRBV6-1 combines with J gene TRBJ1-6, with 7 bases aligning to TRBD1. Germline V gene sequence: CDR1 MNHNS, CDR2 SASEGT. The CDR3 extends over 15 amino acids. V dropped 2 bases and J dropped 8; count of bases not matched to a gene: 6. CDR3 residues: CASSELTGWDSPLHF. For the CDR3, the DNA is TGTGCCAGCAGTGAATTGACAGGGTGGGATTCACCCCTCCACTTT.

A few counts support this clone. The V call is TRBV6-1, the J call TRBJ1-1; D is uncertain. Trimming shortened V by 7 bases and J by 4 bases, and 10 bases separated the two germline ends. Germline V gene lookup returns CDR1 MNHNS and CDR2 SASEGT. The CDR3 consists of 12 residues. In nucleotides, the CDR3 is TGTGCCAGCAACTGGGGTGGCACTGAAGCTTTCTTT. Encoded protein: CASNWGGTEAFF.

The rearrangement joins TRBV27 to TRBJ2-1, with D perhaps TRBD1 or TRBD2 (5 bases each). This CDR3 spans 14 amino acids. The V gene lost 0 bases and the J gene lost 6 bases, with 9 bases spanning the gap. The germline V gene encodes CDR1 MNHEY and CDR2 SMNVEV (reference sequence). CDR3 DNA sequence: TGTGCCAGCAGTTTATCGGTGAGGGGCAATGAGCAGTTCTTC. The encoded protein is CASSLSVRGNEQFF.

The CDR3: CAWSELLEQFF. CDR3 coding DNA: TGTGCCTGGAGTGAGCTATTGGAGCAGTTCTTC. The chain links TRBV30 to TRBJ2-1; D uncertain. Germline V gene data show CDR1 as GTSNPN and CDR2 as SVGIG (reference sequence). V lost 1 base and J lost 10, with 8 bases in between. The CDR3 has 11 amino acids. The full variable domain, with the rest looked up from reference TRBV30 and TRBJ2-1, is SQTIHQWPATLVQPVGSPLSLECTVEGTSNPNLYWYRQAAGRGLQLLFYSVGIGQISSEVPQNLSASRPQDRQFILSSKKLLLSDSGFYLCAWSELLEQFFGPGTRLTVL.

The chain is built from TRBV7-6 and TRBJ2-7; perhaps D is TRBD1 or TRBD2 (5 bases each). CDR3 length equals 14 residues. Trimming cost V 1 base and J 3 bases, with 10 bases left between them. Germline V CDR1 and CDR2: SGHVS, FNYEAQ. The CDR3 sequence is CASSLGDGGYEQYF. For the CDR3, the DNA is TGTGCCAGCAGCTTAGGGGACGGAGGCTACGAGCAGTACTTC.